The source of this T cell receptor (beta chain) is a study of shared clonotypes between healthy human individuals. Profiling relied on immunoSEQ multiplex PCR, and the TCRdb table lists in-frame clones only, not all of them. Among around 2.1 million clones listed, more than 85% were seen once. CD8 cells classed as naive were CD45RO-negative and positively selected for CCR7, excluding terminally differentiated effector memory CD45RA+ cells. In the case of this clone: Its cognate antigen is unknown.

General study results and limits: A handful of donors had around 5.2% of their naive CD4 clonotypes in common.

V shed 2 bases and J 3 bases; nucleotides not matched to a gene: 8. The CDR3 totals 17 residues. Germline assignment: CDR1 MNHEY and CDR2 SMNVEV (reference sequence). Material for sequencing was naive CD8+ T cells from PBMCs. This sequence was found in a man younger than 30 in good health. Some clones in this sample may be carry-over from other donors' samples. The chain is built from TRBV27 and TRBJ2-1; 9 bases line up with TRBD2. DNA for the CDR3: TGTGCCAGCAGTTTAATGGCGGCGGGAGGGTACTACAATGAGCAGTTCTTC. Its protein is CASSLMAAGGYYNEQFF.